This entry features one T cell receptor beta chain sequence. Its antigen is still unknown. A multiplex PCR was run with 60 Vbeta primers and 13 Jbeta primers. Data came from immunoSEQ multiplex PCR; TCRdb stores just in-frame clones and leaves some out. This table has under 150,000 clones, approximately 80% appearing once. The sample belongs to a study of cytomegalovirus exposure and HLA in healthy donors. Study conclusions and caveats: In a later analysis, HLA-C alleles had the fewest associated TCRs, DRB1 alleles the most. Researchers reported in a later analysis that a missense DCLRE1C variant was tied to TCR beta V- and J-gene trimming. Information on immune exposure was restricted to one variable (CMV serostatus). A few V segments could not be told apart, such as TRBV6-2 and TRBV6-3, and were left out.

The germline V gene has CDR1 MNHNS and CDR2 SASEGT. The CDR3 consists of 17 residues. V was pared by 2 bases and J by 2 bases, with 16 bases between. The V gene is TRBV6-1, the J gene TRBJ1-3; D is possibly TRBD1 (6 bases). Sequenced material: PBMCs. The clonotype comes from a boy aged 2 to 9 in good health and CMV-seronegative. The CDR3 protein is CASSENQGRFTGNTIYF. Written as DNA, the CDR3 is TGTGCCAGCAGTGAAAACCAGGGGCGATTTACTGGAAACACCATATATTTT.